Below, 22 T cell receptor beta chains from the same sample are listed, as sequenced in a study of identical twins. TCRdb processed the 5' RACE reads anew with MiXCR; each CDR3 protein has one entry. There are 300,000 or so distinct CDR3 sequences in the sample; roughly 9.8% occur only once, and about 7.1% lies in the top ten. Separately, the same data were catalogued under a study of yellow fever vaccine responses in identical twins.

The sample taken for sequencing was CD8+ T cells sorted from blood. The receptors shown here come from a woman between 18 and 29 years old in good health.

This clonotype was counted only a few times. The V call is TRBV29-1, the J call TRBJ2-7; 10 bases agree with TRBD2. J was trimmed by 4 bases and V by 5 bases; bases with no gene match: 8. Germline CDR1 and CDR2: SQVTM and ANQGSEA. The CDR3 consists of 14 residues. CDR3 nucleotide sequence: TGCAGCGTTCCCAAAGCGGGAGGGCCATACGAGCAGTACTTC. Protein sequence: CSVPKAGGPYEQYF.

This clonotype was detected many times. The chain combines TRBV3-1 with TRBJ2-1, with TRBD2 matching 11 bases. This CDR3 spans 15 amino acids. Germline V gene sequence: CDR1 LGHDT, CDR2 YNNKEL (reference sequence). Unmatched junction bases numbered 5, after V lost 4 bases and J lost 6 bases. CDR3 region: CASSPFTSGGNEQFF. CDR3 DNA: TGTGCCAGCAGCCCGTTTACTAGCGGGGGCAATGAGCAGTTCTTC.

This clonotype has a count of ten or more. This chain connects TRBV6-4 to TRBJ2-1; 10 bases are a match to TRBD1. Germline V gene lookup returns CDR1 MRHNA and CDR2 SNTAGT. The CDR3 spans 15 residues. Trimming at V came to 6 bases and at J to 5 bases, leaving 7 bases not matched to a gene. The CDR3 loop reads CASSMGTGDHNEQFF. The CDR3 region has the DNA TGTGCCAGCAGCATGGGGACAGGGGACCACAATGAGCAGTTCTTC.

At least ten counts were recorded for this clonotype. CDR3 protein: CASSQDLNQPQHF. CDR3 in DNA: TGCGCCAGCAGCCAAGATCTTAATCAGCCCCAGCATTTT. The chain has TRBV4-3 and TRBJ1-5, with D hard to call. The CDR3 loop spans 13 amino acids. Trimming left V 0 bases short and J 4 bases short, with 4 bases between. CDR1 LGHNA and CDR2 YSLEER come from the germline V gene.

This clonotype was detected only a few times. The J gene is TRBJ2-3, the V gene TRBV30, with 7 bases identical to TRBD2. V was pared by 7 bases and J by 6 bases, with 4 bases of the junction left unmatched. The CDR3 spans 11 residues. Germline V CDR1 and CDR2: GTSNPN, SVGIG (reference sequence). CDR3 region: CASAGEDTQYF. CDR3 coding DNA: TGTGCCTCCGCGGGGGAGGATACGCAGTATTTT.

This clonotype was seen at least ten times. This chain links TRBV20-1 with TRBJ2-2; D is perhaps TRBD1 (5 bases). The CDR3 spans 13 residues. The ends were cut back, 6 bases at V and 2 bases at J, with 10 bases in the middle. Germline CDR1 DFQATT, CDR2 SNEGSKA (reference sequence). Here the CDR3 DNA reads TGCAGTGCCCCTGGACAAAACACCGGGGAGCTGTTTTTT. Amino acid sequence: CSAPGQNTGELFF.

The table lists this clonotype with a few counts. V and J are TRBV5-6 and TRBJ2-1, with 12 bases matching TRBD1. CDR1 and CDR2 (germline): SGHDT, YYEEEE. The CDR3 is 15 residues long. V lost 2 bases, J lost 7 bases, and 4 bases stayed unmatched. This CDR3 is CASSFGTGGRNEQFF. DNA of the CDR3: TGTGCCAGCAGCTTCGGGACAGGGGGCAGGAATGAGCAGTTCTTC.

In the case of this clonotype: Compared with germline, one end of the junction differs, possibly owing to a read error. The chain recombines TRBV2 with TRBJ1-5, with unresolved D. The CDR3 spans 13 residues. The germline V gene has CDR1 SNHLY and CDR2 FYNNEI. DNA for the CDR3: TGTGCCAGAAGTGAAGGGTTGGGGCAGCCCCAGCATTTT. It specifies CARSEGLGQPQHF.

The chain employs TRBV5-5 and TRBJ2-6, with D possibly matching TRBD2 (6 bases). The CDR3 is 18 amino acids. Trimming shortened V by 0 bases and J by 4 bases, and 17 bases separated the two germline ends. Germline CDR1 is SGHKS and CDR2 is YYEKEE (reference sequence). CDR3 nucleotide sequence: TGTGCCAGCAGCTTGGGCTCCCAGGAGGGAATAGGGGCCAACGTCCTGACTTTC. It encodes CASSLGSQEGIGANVLTF.

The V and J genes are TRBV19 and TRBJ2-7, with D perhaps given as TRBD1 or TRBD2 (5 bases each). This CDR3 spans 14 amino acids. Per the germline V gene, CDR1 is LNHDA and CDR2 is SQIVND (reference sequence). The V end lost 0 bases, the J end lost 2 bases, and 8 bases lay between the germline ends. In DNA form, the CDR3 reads TGTGCCAGTAGTATAGACGAGGGGCCCTACGAGCAGTACTTC. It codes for CASSIDEGPYEQYF. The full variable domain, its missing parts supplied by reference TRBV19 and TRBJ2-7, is DGGITQSPKYLFRKEGQNVTLSCEQNLNHDAMYWYRQDPGQGLRLIYYSQIVNDFQKGDIAEGYSVSREKKESFPLTVTSAQKNPTAFYLCASSIDEGPYEQYFGPGTRLTVT.

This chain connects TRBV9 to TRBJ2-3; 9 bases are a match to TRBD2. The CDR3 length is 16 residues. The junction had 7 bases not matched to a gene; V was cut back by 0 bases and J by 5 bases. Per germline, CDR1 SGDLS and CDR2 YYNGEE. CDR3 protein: CASSVGSSGGLDTQYF. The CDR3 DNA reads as TGTGCCAGCAGCGTAGGATCAAGCGGGGGGTTAGATACGCAGTATTTT.

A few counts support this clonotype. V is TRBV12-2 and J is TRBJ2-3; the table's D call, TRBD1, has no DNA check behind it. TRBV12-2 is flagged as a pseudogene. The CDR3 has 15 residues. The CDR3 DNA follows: TGTGCAAGTCGCTGTCCATCCGGGGCAACAGATACGCAGTATTTT. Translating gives CASRCPSGATDTQYF.

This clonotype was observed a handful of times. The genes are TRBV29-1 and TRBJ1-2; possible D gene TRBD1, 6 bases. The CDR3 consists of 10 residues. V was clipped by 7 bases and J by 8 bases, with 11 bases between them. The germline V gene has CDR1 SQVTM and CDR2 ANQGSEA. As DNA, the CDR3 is TGCAGCGCCCGAGGACAGGGCTACACCTTC. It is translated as CSARGQGYTF.

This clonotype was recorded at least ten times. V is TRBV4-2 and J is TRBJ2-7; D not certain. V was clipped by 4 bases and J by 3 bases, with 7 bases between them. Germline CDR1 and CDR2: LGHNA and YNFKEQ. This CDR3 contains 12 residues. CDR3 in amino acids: CASSRGGYEQYF. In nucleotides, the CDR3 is TGTGCCAGCAGCCGTGGCGGCTACGAGCAGTACTTC.

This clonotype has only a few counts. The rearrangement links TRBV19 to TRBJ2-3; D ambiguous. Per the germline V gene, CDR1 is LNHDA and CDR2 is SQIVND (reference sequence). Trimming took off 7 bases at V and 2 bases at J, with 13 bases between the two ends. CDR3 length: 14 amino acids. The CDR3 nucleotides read TGTGCCAGTACTGACCTCCGTAACACAGATACGCAGTATTTT. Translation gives CASTDLRNTDTQYF. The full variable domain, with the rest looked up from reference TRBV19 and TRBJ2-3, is DGGITQSPKYLFRKEGQNVTLSCEQNLNHDAMYWYRQDPGQGLRLIYYSQIVNDFQKGDIAEGYSVSREKKESFPLTVTSAQKNPTAFYLCASTDLRNTDTQYFGPGTRLTVL.

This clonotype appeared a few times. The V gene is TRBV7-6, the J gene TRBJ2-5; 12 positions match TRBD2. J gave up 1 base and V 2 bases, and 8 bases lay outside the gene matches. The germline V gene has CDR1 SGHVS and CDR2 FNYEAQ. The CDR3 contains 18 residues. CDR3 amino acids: CASSLLIPLAGGQETQYF. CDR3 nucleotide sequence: TGTGCCAGCAGCTTACTTATACCACTAGCGGGAGGCCAAGAGACCCAGTACTTC.

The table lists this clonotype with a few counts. CDR3 nucleotide sequence: TGTGCCAGCCATTACCGGACAGGCGGGACAGATACGCAGTATTTT. This translates into CASHYRTGGTDTQYF. The rearrangement uses TRBV7-9 and TRBJ2-3; the match to TRBD1 covers 7 bases. This CDR3 is built from 15 residues. Losses at the gene ends were 8 bases for V and 3 bases for J; bases not matched to a gene: 11. Germline CDR1 and CDR2: SEHNR and FQNEAQ (reference sequence).

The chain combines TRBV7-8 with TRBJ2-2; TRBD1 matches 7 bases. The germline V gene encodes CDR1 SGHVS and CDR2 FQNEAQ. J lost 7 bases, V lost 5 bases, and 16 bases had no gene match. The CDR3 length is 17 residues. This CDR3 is CASSPKTNRGWGGELFF. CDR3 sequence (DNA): TGTGCCAGCAGCCCCAAAACCAACAGGGGATGGGGCGGGGAGCTGTTTTTT. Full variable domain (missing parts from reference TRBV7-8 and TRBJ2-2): GAGVSQSPRYKVAKRGQDVALRCDPISGHVSLFWYQQALGQGPEFLTYFQNEAQLDKSGLPSDRFFAERPEGSVSTLKIQRTQQEDSAVYLCASSPKTNRGWGGELFFGEGSRLTVL.

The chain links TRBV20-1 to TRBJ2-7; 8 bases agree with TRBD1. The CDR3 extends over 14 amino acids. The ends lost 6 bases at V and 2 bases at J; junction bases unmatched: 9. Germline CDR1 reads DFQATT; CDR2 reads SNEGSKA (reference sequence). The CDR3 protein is CSADTGTGAYEQYF. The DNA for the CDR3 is TGCAGTGCGGATACCGGGACAGGAGCCTACGAGCAGTACTTC.

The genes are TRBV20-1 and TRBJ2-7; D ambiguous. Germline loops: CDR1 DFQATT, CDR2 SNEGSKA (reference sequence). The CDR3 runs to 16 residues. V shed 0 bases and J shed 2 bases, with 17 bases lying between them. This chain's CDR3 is CSARDLAQNSAYEQYF. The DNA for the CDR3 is TGCAGTGCTAGAGATCTCGCCCAGAACAGCGCCTACGAGCAGTACTTC.

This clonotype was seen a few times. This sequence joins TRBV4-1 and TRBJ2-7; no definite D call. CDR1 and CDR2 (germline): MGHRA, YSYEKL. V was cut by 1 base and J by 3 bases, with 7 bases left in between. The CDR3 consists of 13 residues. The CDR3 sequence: CASSQVLGYEQYF. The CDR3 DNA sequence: TGCGCCAGCAGCCAAGTTTTAGGCTACGAGCAGTACTTC.

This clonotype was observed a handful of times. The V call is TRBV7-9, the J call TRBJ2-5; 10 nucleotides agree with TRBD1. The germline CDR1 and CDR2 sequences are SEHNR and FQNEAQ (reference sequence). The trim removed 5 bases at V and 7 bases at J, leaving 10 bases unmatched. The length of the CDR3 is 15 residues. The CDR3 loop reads CASSVPGTGAATQYF. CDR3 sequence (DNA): TGTGCCAGCAGCGTCCCCGGGACAGGGGCCGCGACCCAGTACTTC.